Below, 27 T cell receptor beta chains from the same sample are listed, as sequenced in a study of blood T cell repertoires in COVID-19. Sequencing was performed with immunoSEQ multiplex PCR; in TCRdb, only in-frame clones are kept and a portion is missing. The sample records tens of thousands of clones, 80% to 90% being singletons. Sequencing input: peripheral blood. The receptors originated from a woman aged 60 to 75 with COVID-19, enrolled during active disease.

This clone was detected only once. The rearrangement joins TRBV10-3 to TRBJ2-1, with D possibly being TRBD1 (6 bases). The V end lost 6 bases, the J end lost 15 bases, and 15 bases lay between the germline ends. The CDR3 runs to 11 residues. The V gene's germline CDR1 is ENHRY and CDR2 SYGVKD. CDR3 sequence reads: CAIRGAVGGFF. DNA for the CDR3: TGTGCCATCAGGGGGGCCGTGGGTGGGTTCTTC.

The gene calls are TRBV4-1 and TRBJ1-3, with 10 positions matching TRBD1. With 4 bases clipped from V and 4 bases from J, the junction kept 10 bases outside the gene matches. Per the germline V gene, CDR1 is MGHRA and CDR2 is YSYEKL. The CDR3 loop spans 17 amino acids. The CDR3 spells CASSLTLTGGSGNTIYF. CDR3 coding DNA: TGCGCCAGCAGCCTAACCCTGACAGGGGGCTCAGGAAACACCATATATTTT.

The chain recombines TRBV7-2 with TRBJ1-2, with 10 bases aligning to TRBD1. The germline CDR1 and CDR2 sequences are SGHTA and FQGNSA. The trim removed 3 bases at V and 13 bases at J, leaving 8 bases unmatched. This CDR3 is 13 amino acids long. The chain's CDR3 is CASSLGGQGPGTF. The CDR3 DNA follows: TGTGCCAGCAGCTTGGGGGGACAGGGGCCTGGCACCTTC.

The chain links TRBV19 to TRBJ2-4, with 8 bases lining up with TRBD1. Germline V gene lookup returns CDR1 LNHDA and CDR2 SQIVND (reference sequence). V dropped 8 bases and J dropped 0; count of bases not matched to a gene: 12. This CDR3 has 17 amino acids. The CDR3 region has the DNA TGTGCCAGTTCCTCTGCAGGGGGCGTGAGAGCCAAAAACATTCAGTACTTC. It translates to CASSSAGGVRAKNIQYF.

The V gene is TRBV10-1, the J gene TRBJ2-7; 9 nucleotides agree with TRBD2. V shed 3 bases, J shed 6 bases, and the junction held 6 bases outside the gene matches. This CDR3 is built from 14 residues. Germline CDR1 and CDR2: WNHNN and SYGVQD (reference sequence). DNA for the CDR3: TGCGCCAGCAGTGAAGGGACTAGCTGGGGCGAGCAGTACTTC. Translating it yields CASSEGTSWGEQYF.

This chain links TRBV12-3 or TRBV12-4 with TRBJ1-2, with D maybe TRBD1 (5 bases). Trimming pared 1 base from V and 4 bases from J, leaving 7 bases between. The CDR3 sequence is 13 residues long. Here the CDR3 reads CASSLEGPYGYTF. The CDR3 nucleotides are TGTGCCAGCAGTTTAGAGGGGCCCTATGGCTACACCTTC.

This chain links TRBV5-6 with TRBJ2-3; the D gene is possibly TRBD1 (6 bases). Germline CDR1 reads SGHDT; CDR2 reads YYEEEE. This CDR3 comprises 14 residues. Trimming left V 3 bases short and J 6 bases short, with 14 bases between. CDR3 DNA: TGTGCCAGCAGCTCCTTAGTTAGGGGGGATACGCAGTATTTT. It specifies CASSSLVRGDTQYF.

The V and J genes are TRBV6-5 and TRBJ1-5; TRBD1 matches at 7 bases. The CDR3 is 14 residues long. Germline CDR1 reads MNHEY; CDR2 reads SVGAGI. Trimming removed 7 bases from V and 6 bases from J; junction bases left unmatched: 9. The CDR3 sequence: CASTVVRGPQPQHF. CDR3 coding DNA: TGTGCCAGCACTGTGGTGAGGGGGCCTCAGCCCCAGCATTTT.

The chain employs TRBV10-3 and TRBJ1-2; tentatively, D is TRBD1 (6 bases). This CDR3 has 13 amino acids. Per germline, CDR1 ENHRY and CDR2 SYGVKD. The V gene lost 5 bases and the J gene lost 2 bases, with 9 bases spanning the gap. The CDR3 DNA follows: TGTGCCATCAGTTTGGACAGAAACTATGGCTACACCTTC. Its translation: CAISLDRNYGYTF.

This chain uses TRBV6-5 with TRBJ1-1, with D possibly being TRBD1 (5 bases). This CDR3 comprises 15 residues. Germline V lookup: CDR1 MNHEY, CDR2 SVGAGI. V gave up 2 bases and J gave up 4 bases, with 14 bases separating them. The CDR3 loop reads CASSYNGDGGTEAFF. CDR3 nucleotide sequence: TGTGCCAGCAGTTACAACGGGGACGGGGGCACTGAAGCTTTCTTT.

CDR3: CASSIGTGYEQYF. The CDR3 DNA sequence: TGTGCCAGCTCAATCGGGACAGGCTACGAGCAGTACTTC. This chain links TRBV18 with TRBJ2-7; TRBD1 matches 8 bases. CDR1 is KGHSH, CDR2 LQKENI, per germline. With 5 bases clipped from V and 3 bases from J, the junction kept 3 bases outside the gene matches. CDR3 size: 13 residues.

The rearrangement joins TRBV4-2 to TRBJ2-7; perhaps TRBD1 as D (6 bases). V was shortened by 1 base and J by 7 bases, with 11 bases between the two germline ends. CDR1 LGHNA and CDR2 YNFKEQ come from the germline V gene. CDR3 size: 13 residues. The CDR3 here is CASSQVTTGEQYF. The CDR3 nucleotides are TGTGCCAGCAGCCAAGTGACCACAGGGGAGCAGTACTTC.

This sequence joins TRBV20-1 and TRBJ1-5, with a possible D match to TRBD1 (6 bases). There are 14 residues in the CDR3. Trimming stripped 3 bases from V and 5 bases from J, with 14 bases between. Germline V gene lookup returns CDR1 DFQATT and CDR2 SNEGSKA (reference sequence). The CDR3 DNA sequence: TGCAGTGCTAGTCCCCAGGGGCGGGATCAGCCCCAGCATTTT. This gives the protein CSASPQGRDQPQHF.

The chain employs TRBV5-5 and TRBJ2-1; D is possibly TRBD1 (6 bases). The V gene lost 4 bases and the J gene lost 3 bases, with 20 bases spanning the gap. The CDR3 has 17 residues. CDR1 is SGHKS and CDR2 is YYEKEE in the germline V gene (reference sequence). The CDR3 region has the DNA TGTGCCAGCAGCGTTATGTCGGGGACATCTTACTACAATGAGCAGTTCTTC. Protein sequence: CASSVMSGTSYYNEQFF.

Written as DNA, the CDR3 is TGCGCCAGCAGCTTTTTAGGCCCAGGGTTCTTAGGAAACACCATATATTTT. Encoded protein: CASSFLGPGFLGNTIYF. The chain uses TRBV5-1 and TRBJ1-3, with a weak D call TRBD1 (5 bases). Germline CDR1 SGHRS, CDR2 YFSETQ. V lost 2 bases, J lost 4 bases, and 19 bases lay in between. CDR3 length: 17 residues.

This CDR3 is CASSRTSESYNEQFF. In DNA form, the CDR3 reads TGTGCCAGCAGCAGAACTAGCGAGTCCTACAATGAGCAGTTCTTC. This rearrangement joins TRBV5-4 to TRBJ2-1, with 7 bases fitting TRBD2. Trimming at V came to 4 bases and at J to 1 base, leaving 5 bases not matched to a gene. The CDR3 sequence is 15 residues long. Germline V gene data show CDR1 as SGHNT and CDR2 as YYREEE (reference sequence). The complete variable domain, with remaining parts taken from reference TRBV5-4 and TRBJ2-1, reads ETGVTQSPTHLIKTRGQQVTLRCSSQSGHNTVSWYQQALGQGPQFIFQYYREEENGRGNFPPRFSGLQFPNYSSELNVNALELDDSALYLCASSRTSESYNEQFFGPGTRLTVL.

The chain employs TRBV27 and TRBJ2-7; 10 nucleotides align to TRBD2. CDR3 length equals 14 residues. Trimming at V came to 7 bases and at J to 7 bases, leaving 10 bases not matched to a gene. Germline CDR1 and CDR2: MNHEY and SMNVEV (reference sequence). The CDR3 reads CASTPSGRWKEQYF. CDR3 DNA: TGTGCCAGCACCCCTAGCGGGAGATGGAAAGAGCAGTACTTC.

This clone appeared a few times. J is TRBJ1-5 and V is TRBV6-2 or TRBV6-3, with D possibly matching TRBD1 (6 bases). V was clipped by 0 bases and J by 4 bases, with 10 bases between them. The CDR3 totals 15 residues. Germline loops: CDR1 MNHEY, CDR2 SVGEGT. The CDR3 nucleotides read TGTGCCAGCAGTTACTCGGGGGGGCCTAATCAGCCCCAGCATTTT. It encodes CASSYSGGPNQPQHF.

V is TRBV3-1 (or the pseudogene TRBV3-2) and J is TRBJ1-2, with 7 bases fitting TRBD1. This CDR3 is built from 14 residues. Germline lookup yields CDR1 LGHDT and CDR2 YNNKEL (reference sequence). The junction had 8 bases not matched to a gene; V was cut back by 4 bases and J by 6 bases. The CDR3 here is CASSLDRVSHGYTF. As DNA, the CDR3 is TGTGCCAGCAGCCTAGACAGGGTCTCCCATGGCTACACCTTC.

The chain uses TRBV7-8 and TRBJ2-1; 13 bases line up with TRBD2. CDR3 size: 15 residues. Germline V lookup: CDR1 SGHVS, CDR2 FQNEAQ. The junction had 8 bases not matched to a gene; V was cut back by 5 bases and J by 10 bases. CDR3 amino acids: CASSLTRTSGREQFF. DNA for the CDR3: TGTGCCAGCAGCCTTACCCGGACTAGCGGGAGAGAGCAGTTCTTC.

This clone was counted only a few times. The chain couples TRBV6-4 to TRBJ2-3, with TRBD2 identical over 7 bases. Germline V gene sequence: CDR1 MRHNA, CDR2 SNTAGT. Unmatched junction bases numbered 15, after V lost 6 bases and J lost 6 bases. The CDR3 totals 16 residues. The DNA of the CDR3 is TGTGCCAGCAGCCACGGCACTAGCGAGCCGTCGGATACGCAGTATTTT. It specifies CASSHGTSEPSDTQYF.

The CDR3 DNA sequence: TGTGCCAGCAGCTTGAGTCCGGCGGGAGGCTTAGGATACAATGAGCAGTTCTTC. It encodes CASSLSPAGGLGYNEQFF. The chain is built from TRBV5-4 and TRBJ2-1; TRBD2 aligns across 8 bases. This CDR3 spans 18 amino acids. Germline loops: CDR1 SGHNT, CDR2 YYREEE (reference sequence). V lost 1 base to trimming and J lost 4 bases; unmatched junction nucleotides: 13.

A few counts support this clone. In DNA, the CDR3 is TGTGCCAGCAGCTTAGCGGGACAGAGGGAGCAGTACTTC. Residues: CASSLAGQREQYF. The chain has TRBV7-2 and TRBJ2-7, with TRBD1 identical over 7 bases. Germline CDR1 SGHTA, CDR2 FQGNSA. The V and J ends lost 0 bases and 7 bases, in that order; junction bases with no gene match: 3. CDR3 size: 13 residues.

J is TRBJ2-5 and V is TRBV15; D uncertain. Trimming removed 5 bases from V and 1 base from J, with 17 bases in between. CDR3 length equals 16 residues. The germline V gene has CDR1 LNHNV and CDR2 YYDKDF (reference sequence). CDR3 nucleotides: TGTGCCACCAGCCTAAATCTTACGTTCCCCCAAGAGACCCAGTACTTC. Encoded protein: CATSLNLTFPQETQYF.

The V call is TRBV19, the J call TRBJ1-1; weak D call: TRBD1 (6 bases). This CDR3 region has 12 residues. Germline V gene data show CDR1 as LNHDA and CDR2 as SQIVND (reference sequence). CDR3 protein: CLSRRGNTEAFF. Written as DNA, the CDR3 is TGTCTCTCCCGCAGGGGAAACACTGAAGCTTTCTTT.

This chain joins TRBV11-2 and TRBJ1-3, with a weak D call TRBD1 (5 bases). The CDR3 covers 15 residues. Germline V lookup: CDR1 SGHAT, CDR2 FQNNGV. Trimming shortened V by 1 base and J by 5 bases, and 12 bases separated the two germline ends. The CDR3 reads CASSLGRGIRNTIYF. CDR3 in DNA: TGTGCCAGCAGCTTAGGCCGGGGGATCCGAAACACCATATATTTT.

The chain uses TRBV28 and TRBJ1-5, with 7 bases lining up with TRBD1. This CDR3 contains 15 residues. Germline CDR1 MDHEN, CDR2 SYDVKM. J gave up 0 bases and V 6 bases, and 5 bases lay outside the gene matches. The CDR3 nucleotides read TGTGCCAGCAGGCCATCAGGGGGTAGCAATCAGCCCCAGCATTTT. Its protein product is CASRPSGGSNQPQHF.